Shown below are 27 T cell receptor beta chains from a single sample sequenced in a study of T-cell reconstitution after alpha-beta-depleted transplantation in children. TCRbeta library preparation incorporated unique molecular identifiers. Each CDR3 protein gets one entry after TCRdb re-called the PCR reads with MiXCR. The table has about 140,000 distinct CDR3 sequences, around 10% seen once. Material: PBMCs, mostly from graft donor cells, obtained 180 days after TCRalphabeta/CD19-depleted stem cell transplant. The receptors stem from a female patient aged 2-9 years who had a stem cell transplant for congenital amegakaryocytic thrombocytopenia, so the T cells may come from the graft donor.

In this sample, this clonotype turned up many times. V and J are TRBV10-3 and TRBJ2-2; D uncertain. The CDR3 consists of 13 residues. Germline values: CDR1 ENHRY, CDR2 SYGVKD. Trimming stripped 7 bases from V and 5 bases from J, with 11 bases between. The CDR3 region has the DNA TGTGCCATCAAGAACCTATCTACCGGGGAGCTGTTTTTT. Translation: CAIKNLSTGELFF.

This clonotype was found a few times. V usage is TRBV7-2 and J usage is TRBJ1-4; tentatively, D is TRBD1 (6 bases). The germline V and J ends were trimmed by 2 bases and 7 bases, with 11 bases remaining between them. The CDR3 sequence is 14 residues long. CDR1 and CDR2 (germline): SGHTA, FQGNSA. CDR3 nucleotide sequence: TGTGCCAGCAGCTTACAGGGGCGCGGTGAAAAACTGTTTTTT. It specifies CASSLQGRGEKLFF.

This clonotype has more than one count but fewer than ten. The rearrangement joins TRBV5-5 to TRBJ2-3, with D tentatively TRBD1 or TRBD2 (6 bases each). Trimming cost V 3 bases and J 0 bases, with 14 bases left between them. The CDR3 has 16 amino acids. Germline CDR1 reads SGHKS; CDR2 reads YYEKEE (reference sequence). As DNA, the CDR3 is TGTGCCAGCAGCTCCTCCCAAGGGGGGAGCACAGATACGCAGTATTTT. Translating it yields CASSSSQGGSTDTQYF.

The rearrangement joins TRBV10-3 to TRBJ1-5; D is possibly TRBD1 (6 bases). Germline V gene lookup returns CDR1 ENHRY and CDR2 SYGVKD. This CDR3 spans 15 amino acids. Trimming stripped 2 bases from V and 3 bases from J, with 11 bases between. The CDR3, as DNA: TGTGCCATCAGTGAGGGTACGGGGGCCAATCAGCCCCAGCATTTT. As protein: CAISEGTGANQPQHF.

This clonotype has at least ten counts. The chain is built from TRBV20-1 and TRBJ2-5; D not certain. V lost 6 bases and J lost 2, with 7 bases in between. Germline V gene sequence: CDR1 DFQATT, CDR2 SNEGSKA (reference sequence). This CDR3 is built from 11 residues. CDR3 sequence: CSAEHQETQYF. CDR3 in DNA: TGCAGTGCAGAGCATCAAGAGACCCAGTACTTC.

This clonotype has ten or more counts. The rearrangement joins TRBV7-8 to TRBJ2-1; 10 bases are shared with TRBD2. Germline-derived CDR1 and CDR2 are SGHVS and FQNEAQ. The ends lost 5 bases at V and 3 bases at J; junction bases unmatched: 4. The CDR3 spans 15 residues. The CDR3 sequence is CASSKSSGGYNEQFF. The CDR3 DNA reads TGTGCCAGCAGCAAATCTAGCGGGGGCTACAATGAGCAGTTCTTC.

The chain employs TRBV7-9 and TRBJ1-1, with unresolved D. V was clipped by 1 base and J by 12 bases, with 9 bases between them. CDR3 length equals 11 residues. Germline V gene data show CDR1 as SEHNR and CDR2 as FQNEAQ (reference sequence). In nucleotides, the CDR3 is TGTGCCAGCAGCTTAGGGCGTGCTCCTTTCTTT. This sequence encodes CASSLGRAPFF.

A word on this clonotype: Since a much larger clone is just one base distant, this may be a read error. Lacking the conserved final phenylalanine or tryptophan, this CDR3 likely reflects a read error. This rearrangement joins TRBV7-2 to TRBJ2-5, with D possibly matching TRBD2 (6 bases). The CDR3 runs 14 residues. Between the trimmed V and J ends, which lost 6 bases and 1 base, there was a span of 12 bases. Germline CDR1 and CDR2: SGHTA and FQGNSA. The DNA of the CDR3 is TGTGCCAGCAGGCCCAATAGCGGCCAAGAGACCCAGTACTTA. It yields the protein CASRPNSGQETQYL.

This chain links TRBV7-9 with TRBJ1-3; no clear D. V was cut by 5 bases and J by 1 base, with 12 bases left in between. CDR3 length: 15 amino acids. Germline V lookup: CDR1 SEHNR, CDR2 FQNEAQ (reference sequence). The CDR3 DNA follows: TGTGCCAGCAGCCTCGACGTTCGGTCTGGAAACACCATATATTTT. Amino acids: CASSLDVRSGNTIYF.

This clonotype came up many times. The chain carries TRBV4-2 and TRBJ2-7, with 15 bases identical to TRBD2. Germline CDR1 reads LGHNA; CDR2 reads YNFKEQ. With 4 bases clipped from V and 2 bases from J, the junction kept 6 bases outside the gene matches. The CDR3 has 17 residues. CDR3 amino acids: CASSLGLAGGKAYEQYF. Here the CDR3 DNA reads TGTGCCAGCAGCCTAGGACTAGCGGGAGGGAAAGCCTACGAGCAGTACTTC.

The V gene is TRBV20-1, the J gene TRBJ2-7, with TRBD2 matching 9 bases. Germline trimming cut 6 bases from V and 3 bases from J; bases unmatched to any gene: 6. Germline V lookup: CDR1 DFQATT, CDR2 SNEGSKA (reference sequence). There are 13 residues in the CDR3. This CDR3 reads CSARRTSDYEQYF. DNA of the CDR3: TGCAGTGCAAGGAGGACTAGCGACTACGAGCAGTACTTC.

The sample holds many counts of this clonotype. The CDR3 DNA reads as TGTGCCAGCAGCCAAGGACTAGCTCGGGGCTACGAGCAGTACTTC. Encoded protein: CASSQGLARGYEQYF. This sequence joins TRBV4-2 and TRBJ2-7; 7 nucleotides align to TRBD2. Trimming removed 1 base from V and 3 bases from J; junction bases left unmatched: 6. Germline assignment: CDR1 LGHNA and CDR2 YNFKEQ. This CDR3 has 15 residues.

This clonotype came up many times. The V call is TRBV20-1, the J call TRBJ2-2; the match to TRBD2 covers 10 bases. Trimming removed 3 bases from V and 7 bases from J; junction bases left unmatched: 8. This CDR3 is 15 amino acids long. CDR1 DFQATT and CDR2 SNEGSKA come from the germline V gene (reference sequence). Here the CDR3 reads CSARPLAGVHGELFF. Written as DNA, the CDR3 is TGCAGTGCTAGGCCGCTAGCGGGAGTGCACGGGGAGCTGTTTTTT.

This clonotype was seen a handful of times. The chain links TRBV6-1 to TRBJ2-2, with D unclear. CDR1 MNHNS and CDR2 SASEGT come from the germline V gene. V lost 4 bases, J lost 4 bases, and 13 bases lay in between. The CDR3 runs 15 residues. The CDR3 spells CASSAVSRTTGELFF. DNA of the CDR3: TGTGCCAGCAGTGCCGTATCAAGGACCACCGGGGAGCTGTTTTTT.

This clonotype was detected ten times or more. CDR3 sequence (DNA): TGCGCCAGCAGATACAGCGGGAGCCTCTCCTACAATGAGCAGTTCTTC. Translation gives CASRYSGSLSYNEQFF. The V and J genes are TRBV5-1 and TRBJ2-1; 8 bases match TRBD2. Trimming cost V 5 bases and J 0 bases; bases outside gene matches: 7. CDR1 and CDR2 (germline): SGHRS, YFSETQ. The CDR3 totals 16 residues.

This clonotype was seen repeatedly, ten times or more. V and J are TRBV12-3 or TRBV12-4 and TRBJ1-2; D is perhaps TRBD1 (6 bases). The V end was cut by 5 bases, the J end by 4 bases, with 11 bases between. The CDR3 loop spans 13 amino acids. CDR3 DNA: TGTGCCAGCAGTACATGGACAGCCTATGGCTACACCTTC. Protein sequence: CASSTWTAYGYTF.

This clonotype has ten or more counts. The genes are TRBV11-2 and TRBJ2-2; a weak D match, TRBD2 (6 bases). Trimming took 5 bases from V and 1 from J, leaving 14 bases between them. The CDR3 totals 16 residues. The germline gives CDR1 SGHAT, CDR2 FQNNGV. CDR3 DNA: TGTGCCAGCAGCGTATTACGGGGGAGGAACACCGGGGAGCTGTTTTTT. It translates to CASSVLRGRNTGELFF.

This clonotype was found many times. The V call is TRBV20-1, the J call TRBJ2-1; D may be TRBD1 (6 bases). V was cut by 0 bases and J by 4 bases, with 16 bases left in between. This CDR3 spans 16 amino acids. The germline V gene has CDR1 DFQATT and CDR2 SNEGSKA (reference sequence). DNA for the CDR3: TGCAGTGCTAGAGATAATCCGCGGCAGGGGTACAATGAGCAGTTCTTC. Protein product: CSARDNPRQGYNEQFF.

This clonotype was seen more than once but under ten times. Here the CDR3 DNA reads TGTGCCAGCTGGCAAGCGGGGGGGAGCTCCTACGAGCAGTACTTC. It specifies CASWQAGGSSYEQYF. The rearrangement joins TRBV6-2 or TRBV6-3 to TRBJ2-7; TRBD2 matches at 10 bases. Germline CDR1 and CDR2: MNHEY and SVGEGT. The CDR3 length is 15 residues. V dropped 8 bases and J dropped 0; count of bases not matched to a gene: 7.

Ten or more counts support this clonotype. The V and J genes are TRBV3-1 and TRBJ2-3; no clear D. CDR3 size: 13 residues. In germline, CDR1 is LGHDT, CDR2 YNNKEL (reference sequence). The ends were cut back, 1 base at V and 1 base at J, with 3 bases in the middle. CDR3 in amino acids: CASSQAGTDTQYF. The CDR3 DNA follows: TGTGCCAGCAGCCAAGCCGGCACAGATACGCAGTATTTT.

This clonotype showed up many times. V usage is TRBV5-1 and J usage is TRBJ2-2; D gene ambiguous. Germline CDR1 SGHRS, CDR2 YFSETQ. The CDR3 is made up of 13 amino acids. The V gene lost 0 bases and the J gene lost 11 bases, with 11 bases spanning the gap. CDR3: CASSLASVSELFF. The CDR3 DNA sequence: TGCGCCAGCAGCTTGGCATCAGTGAGCGAGCTGTTTTTT.

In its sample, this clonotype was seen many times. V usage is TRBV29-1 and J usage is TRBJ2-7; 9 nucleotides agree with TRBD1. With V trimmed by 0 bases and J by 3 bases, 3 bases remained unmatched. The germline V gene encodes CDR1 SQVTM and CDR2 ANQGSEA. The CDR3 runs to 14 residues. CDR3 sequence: CSVEDRQGGYEQYF. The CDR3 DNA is TGCAGCGTTGAAGATAGACAGGGGGGCTACGAGCAGTACTTC.

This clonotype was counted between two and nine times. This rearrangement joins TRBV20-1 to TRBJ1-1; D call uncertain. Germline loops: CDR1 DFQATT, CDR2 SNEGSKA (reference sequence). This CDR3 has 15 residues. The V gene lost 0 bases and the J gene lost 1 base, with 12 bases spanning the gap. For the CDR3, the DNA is TGCAGTGCTAGAGATCATTCTGGGAAGAACACTGAAGCTTTCTTT. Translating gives CSARDHSGKNTEAFF.

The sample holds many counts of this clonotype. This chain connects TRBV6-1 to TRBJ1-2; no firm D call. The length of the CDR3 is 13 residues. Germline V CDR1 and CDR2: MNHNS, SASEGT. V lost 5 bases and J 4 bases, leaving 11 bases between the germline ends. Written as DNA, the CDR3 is TGTGCCAGCAGTAAAACGGACGGCTATGGCTACACCTTC. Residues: CASSKTDGYGYTF.

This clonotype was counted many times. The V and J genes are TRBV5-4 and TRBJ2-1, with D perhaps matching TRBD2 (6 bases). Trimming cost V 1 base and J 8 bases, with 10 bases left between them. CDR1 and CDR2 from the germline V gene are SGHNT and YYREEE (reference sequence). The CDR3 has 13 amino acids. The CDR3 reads CASSLSGVDEQFF. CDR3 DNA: TGTGCCAGCAGCTTGTCGGGGGTTGATGAGCAGTTCTTC.

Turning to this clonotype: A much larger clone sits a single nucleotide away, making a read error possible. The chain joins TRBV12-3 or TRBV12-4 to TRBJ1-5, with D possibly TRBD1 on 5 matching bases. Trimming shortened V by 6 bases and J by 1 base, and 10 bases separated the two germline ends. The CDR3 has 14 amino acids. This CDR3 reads CASSPPGSNQPQHF. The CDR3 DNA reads TGTGCCAGCAGCCCGCCAGGGAGCAATCAGCCCCAGCATTTT.

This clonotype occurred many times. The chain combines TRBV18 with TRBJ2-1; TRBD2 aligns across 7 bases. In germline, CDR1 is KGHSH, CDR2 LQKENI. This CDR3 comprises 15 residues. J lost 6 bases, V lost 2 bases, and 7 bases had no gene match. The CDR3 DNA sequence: TGTGCCAGCTCACCAAACGCGGGAGTTCCCAATGAGCAGTTCTTC. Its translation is CASSPNAGVPNEQFF.